This TCR beta chain was recovered during a study of T-cell memory formation after mild COVID-19. A remark on this clonotype: The target antigen is unknown.

5'RACE, which relied on constant-segment primers, yielded TCR alpha and TCR beta cDNA libraries carrying sample barcodes and UMIs. TCRdb reprocessed the 5' RACE reads with MiXCR, giving one entry per CDR3 protein. Here the sample spans approximately 580,000 distinct CDR3 sequences, around 21% being singletons. V was shortened by 5 bases and J by 4 bases, with 17 bases between the two germline ends. This CDR3 comprises 15 residues. The germline CDR1 and CDR2 sequences are KGHSH and LQKENI. General observations from the study: CD4/CD8 balance held among clones contracting day 15 to 85, and later expanders leaned CD4+. In second-wave clones peaking day 37, SARS-CoV-2 specificity remained unconfirmed. In pre-infection memory, a portion of responding clones appeared, which suggested that cross-reactive memory joined.

Sequenced input: PBMCs or a T cell subset sorted from them (not recorded which). This TCR was recovered from an adult woman who had mild COVID-19 (a few samples of this study predate the infection). Cell type and time point are not known. V usage is TRBV18 and J usage is TRBJ1-1; no clear D. The CDR3 DNA reads TGTGCCAGCTCATTTCCCACCGTAAGGACCACTGAAGCTTTCTTT. It is translated as CASSFPTVRTTEAFF.